A single sample gave rise to the 3 T cell receptor beta chains below, sequenced in a study of blood T cell repertoires in COVID-19. The table came from immunoSEQ multiplex PCR; TCRdb's copy has only in-frame clones and leaves some out. This sample has roughly 280,000 clones, with roughly 90% found just once. Sequencing input: PBMCs or T cells enriched from blood (not recorded which). These receptors were obtained from a woman between 50 and 59 years old who had recovered from COVID-19.

The rearrangement joins TRBV24-1 to TRBJ2-2, with TRBD1 matching 9 bases. The CDR3 extends over 17 amino acids. The germline V gene has CDR1 KGHDR and CDR2 SFDVKD. V dropped 2 bases and J dropped 6; count of bases not matched to a gene: 9. This chain's CDR3 is CATSDWLGGQGPGELFF. Here the CDR3 DNA reads TGTGCCACCAGTGATTGGCTAGGGGGACAGGGTCCCGGGGAGCTGTTTTTT.

CDR3 bases: TGTGCCAGCAGCTTGGGTTCGAGGGGGCAAAACATTCAGTACTTC. Amino acid sequence: CASSLGSRGQNIQYF. The chain is built from TRBV5-4 and TRBJ2-4, with 7 bases fitting TRBD1. From germline, CDR1 is SGHNT and CDR2 YYREEE (reference sequence). V was pared by 0 bases and J by 5 bases, with 5 bases of the junction left unmatched. The CDR3 is 15 amino acids.

The gene calls are TRBV6-5 and TRBJ2-1, with 9 bases matching TRBD1. This CDR3 region has 16 residues. Trimming removed 2 bases from V and 4 bases from J; junction bases left unmatched: 6. CDR1 is MNHEY, CDR2 SVGAGI, per germline. Here the CDR3 DNA reads TGTGCCAGCAGTTACGGACAGGGGTTTGTATACAATGAGCAGTTCTTC. Protein: CASSYGQGFVYNEQFF.